This is a list of T cell receptor beta chains from one sample in a study of blood T cell repertoires in COVID-19. Assay used: immunoSEQ multiplex PCR; TCRdb lists only in-frame clones, some missing. The sample lists some 120,000 clones; 84% were seen once. The sample was peripheral blood. The receptors were sampled from a human donor in a cohort sampled during active COVID-19. CDR3s include the opening cysteine and the closing phenylalanine or tryptophan. The D gene is left open where the match is weak. Clone size is given for some rows only: seen once, a few or many times, or a class if the clone is expanded.

once - TRBJ1-1 TRBV2 CASRKMEGGLTEAFF TGTGCCAGCAGGAAAATGGAGGGTGGGCTGACTGAAGCTTTCTTT
- - TRBJ1-5 TRBV4-1 CASSLYTFSNQPQHF TGCGCCAGCAGCCTTTACACGTTCTCCAATCAGCCCCAGCATTTT
- - TRBJ1-4 TRBV7-5 CARSLIRKARVDNEKLFF TGTGCCAGAAGCTTAATTCGGAAGGCCAGGGTCGATAATGAAAAACTGTTTTTT
- - TRBJ1-2 TRBV10-3 CAISTVQDNYGYTF TGTGCCATCAGTACGGTTCAAGATAACTATGGCTACACCTTC
once TRBD2 TRBJ2-5 TRBV7-9 CASSLGLAGGPETQYF TGTGCCAGCAGCTTAGGACTAGCGGGGGGGCCCGAGACCCAGTACTTC
- - TRBJ2-7 TRBV4-1 CASSQDTRIGEQYF TGCGCCAGCAGCCAAGATACCAGGATCGGCGAGCAGTACTTC
- TRBD2 TRBJ2-5 TRBV5-1 CASSFQAGGRETQYF TGCGCCAGCAGCTTTCAAGCGGGGGGTCGGGAGACCCAGTACTTC
- - TRBJ1-2 TRBV6-5 CATLDYGHTF TGTGCCACCCTAGACTATGGCCACACCTTC
- TRBD2 TRBJ2-1 TRBV7-3 CASSTGTSVSYNEQFF TGTGCCAGCAGCACCGGGACTAGCGTTTCCTACAATGAGCAGTTCTTC
- - TRBJ2-1 TRBV29-1 CSGRGGGGLNAIPEYEQFF TGCAGCGGACGAGGGGGGGGCGGACTAAACGCTATCCCGGAGTATGAGCAGTTCTTC
- - TRBJ1-2 TRBV25-1 CASRKTGMAGYTF TGTGCCAGCAGGAAAACAGGGATGGCTGGCTACACCTTC
- TRBD1 TRBJ2-7 TRBV15 CATSRGISGTGAYEQYF TGTGCCACCAGCAGAGGGATTTCCGGGACAGGGGCCTACGAGCAGTACTTC
- TRBD2 TRBJ2-1 TRBV19 CASSMGLNHNEQFF TGTGCCAGTAGTATGGGACTAAACCATAATGAGCAGTTCTTC
once - TRBJ2-7 TRBV10-2 CASSSQGTASYEQYF TGCGCCAGCAGTAGTCAAGGGACTGCTTCCTACGAGCAGTACTTC
- TRBD2 TRBJ2-7 TRBV19 CASSQAGVPQQYF TGTGCCAGCAGCCAAGCGGGGGTACCTCAGCAGTACTTC
- - TRBJ2-1 TRBV19 CATKADSSYNEQFF TGTGCCACCAAGGCAGACAGCTCCTACAATGAGCAGTTCTTC
- - TRBJ1-1 TRBV7-8 CASSRSSLDTEAFF TGTGCCAGCAGCCGCAGTTCTTTGGACACTGAAGCTTTCTTT
- TRBD1 TRBJ2-7 TRBV10-3 CAISEGTGLYEQYF TGTGCCATCAGTGAGGGGACAGGGTTATACGAGCAGTACTTC
- TRBD1 TRBJ2-7 TRBV23-1 CASSHSFGDRVAYEQYF TGCGCCAGCAGTCACTCCTTCGGGGACAGGGTGGCCTACGAGCAGTACTTC
- TRBD1 TRBJ2-7 TRBV5-1 CASSFGTDYEQYF TGCGCCAGCAGCTTCGGGACAGACTACGAGCAGTACTTC
- TRBD1 TRBJ1-5 TRBV3-1/TRBV3-2 CASSPGTGRGSLQPQHF TGTGCCAGCAGCCCCGGGACAGGGAGGGGTAGTCTTCAGCCCCAGCATTTT
- - TRBJ2-7 TRBV7-8 CASSPARGGGEQYF TGTGCCAGCAGCCCAGCGAGGGGGGGCGGCGAGCAGTACTTC
- TRBD2 TRBJ2-1 TRBV4-1 CASSHWIGTSGEHEQFF TGCGCCAGCAGCCATTGGATCGGGACTAGCGGGGAACATGAGCAGTTCTTC
- - TRBJ1-6 TRBV3-1/TRBV3-2 CASSQDVKSPLHF TGTGCCAGCAGCCAAGATGTAAAATCACCCCTCCACTTT
- TRBD2 TRBJ2-3 TRBV7-9 CATVPGLEVTDTQYF TGTGCCACAGTCCCGGGACTAGAAGTCACAGATACGCAGTATTTT
- - TRBJ1-1 TRBV30 CAWSTSGTLNTEAFF TGTGCCTGGAGTACCTCGGGGACATTGAACACTGAAGCTTTCTTT
- - TRBJ2-7 TRBV5-1 CASSPGDVGSYEQYF TGCGCCAGCAGCCCGGGGGACGTAGGCTCCTACGAGCAGTACTTC
- - TRBJ1-6 TRBV6-5 CASSYGAQGHSPLHF TGTGCCAGCAGTTACGGGGCTCAGGGTCATTCACCCCTCCACTTT